This T cell receptor (beta chain) was recovered during a study of T-cell reconstitution after alpha-beta-depleted transplantation in children (dated by TCRdb to about 2016). About the study as a whole: Using TCR repertoire profiling, the study followed T-cell immune reconstitution in a quantitative way in children after TCRalphabeta/CD19-depleted allogeneic hematopoietic cell transplantation. Here is what the overall study found, with its caveats: Over subsequent months, a decline in hyperexpanded clone frequencies was noted, and after one year, T-cell counts and TCRbeta diversity were mostly ascribed to newly produced T cells. The apparently early alphabetaT-cell count recovery about two months after transplant was reportedly dependent on only several hundred rapidly expanded clones derived from non-depleted graft cells. In some patients, high TCRbeta diversity at day 60 was attributed to recipient T cells and intrathymic progenitors that had survived conditioning.

In the case of this clonotype: This clone's antigen is unknown. No base-level quality is on record; no much larger clone is a single base apart.

The protocol used for the library was PCR. The sequencer listed for this sample is Illumina HiSeq 2500. TCR library preparation used molecular barcoding, with unique molecular identifiers applied to normalize quantification of the TCRbeta repertoire. TCRdb reprocessed the public reads (quality trimming at Q25 with fastp, clone calling with MiXCR) and kept in-frame beta chains. Identical CDR3 proteins give one entry, which carries the most common genes and DNA. This sample comprises some 830,000 distinct CDR3 sequences, roughly 15% of them detected only once. The top ten hold around 5.3% of the sample. Sequences SGDLS (CDR1) and YYNGEE (CDR2) are obtained from the germline V gene. Trimming takes 0 bases off V and 5 bases off J; junction bases not matched to a gene: 7. The CDR3 goes from the cysteine to the phenylalanine over 15 residues. Only the CDR3 DNA stays, 45 bases, in frame from base 1. Interpreted using the paper, the treatment or condition label stands for: allogeneic hematopoietic cell transplantation with graft depleted of TCRalphabeta T cells and CD19 B cells. Transplant recipients were children who received TCRalphabeta/CD19-depleted allogeneic hematopoietic cell grafts.

Recombination connected TRBV9 to TRBJ2-5; 7 bases in between match TRBD2. Source: PBMCs, mostly from graft donor cells, taken 360 days after TCRalphabeta/CD19-depleted stem cell transplant. This receptor was taken from a male patient younger than 18 who had a stem cell transplant for acute lymphoblastic leukemia, so the T cells may come from the graft donor. The CDR3 protein: CASSVVGGRAETQYF. The DNA reads as follows: TGTGCCAGCAGCGTAGTAGGAGGGAGGGCCGAGACCCAGTACTTC.